These T cell receptor beta chains were read from a single sample in a study of beta chain features in type 1 diabetes. The table came from immunoSEQ multiplex PCR; TCRdb's copy has only in-frame clones and leaves some out. Of roughly 290,000 clones listed, roughly 8% are singletons. Sequenced material: central memory CD4+ T cells from blood. Receptors were obtained from a woman aged 18-29 years in good health. Each CDR3 is given with its conserved first and last residue. D genes are given only for firm matches. Rows give clone size only sometimes, using once, few, many, or a class for an expanded clone.

v_call,j_call,clone_size,d_call,cdr3_nt,cdr3_aa
TRBV15,TRBJ2-5,few,NA,TGTGCCACCAGCAGAGATCAGGGCCAAGAGACCCAGTACTTC,CATSRDQGQETQYF
TRBV18,TRBJ1-1,few,NA,TGTGCCAGCTCACCGCGGCAGTCGAACACTGAAGCTTTCTTT,CASSPRQSNTEAFF
TRBV4-3,TRBJ2-3,NA,TRBD2,TGCGCCAGCAGCCAGCGAGTGAGTAGCGGGAGCAGCACAGATACGCAGTATTTT,CASSQRVSSGSSTDTQYF
TRBV7-2,TRBJ2-3,NA,TRBD2,TGTGCCAGCACCCCTCGGGGGGTTTGGGATACGCAGTATTTT,CASTPRGVWDTQYF
TRBV7-2,TRBJ1-2,NA,NA,TGTGCCAGCAGCTTACCACAAATCTATGGCTACACCTTC,CASSLPQIYGYTF
TRBV9,TRBJ1-1,few,TRBD1,TGTGCCAGCAGCGCCCGACAGGGCGGGACTGAAGCTTTCTTT,CASSARQGGTEAFF
TRBV7-2,TRBJ1-5,NA,NA,TGTGCCAGCAGCTTATATGGGCATAGCAATCAGCCCCAGCATTTT,CASSLYGHSNQPQHF
TRBV4-2,TRBJ2-5,few,NA,TGTGCCAGCAGCCAACCACCCGGGGGGACCCAGTACTTC,CASSQPPGGTQYF
TRBV4-3,TRBJ2-3,many,TRBD2,TGCGCCAGCAGCCAAGAGTTTAGCGGGGGATCCACAGATACGCAGTATTTT,CASSQEFSGGSTDTQYF
TRBV6-6,TRBJ2-4,NA,NA,TGTGCCAGCCGGAGTAGTAATCAAAACATTCAGTACTTC,CASRSSNQNIQYF
TRBV27,TRBJ1-2,once,NA,TGTGCCAGCAGTTTAGCGGGCAGCGGCGCAGTCTACACCTTC,CASSLAGSGAVYTF
TRBV7-7,TRBJ2-1,NA,TRBD2,TGTGCCAGCAGCCCCGAGACCGGCGGGGGTGGGCAGTTCTTC,CASSPETGGGGQFF
TRBV2,TRBJ2-7,few,NA,TGTGCCAGCAGTGCCACATTCTGGTCGGCGTACGAGCAGTACTTC,CASSATFWSAYEQYF
TRBV5-4,TRBJ1-2,NA,TRBD1,TGTGCCAGCAGCTTGCTGGGCCAGGGGGCGGTTGAGGGCTACACCTTC,CASSLLGQGAVEGYTF
TRBV7-9,TRBJ2-3,few,TRBD2,TGTGCCAGCAGCTCCGGCGTGTTGGCGGGGGGCACAGATACGCAGTATTTT,CASSSGVLAGGTDTQYF
TRBV4-3,TRBJ2-3,NA,TRBD2,TGCGCCAGCAGCCAAGAGCGCCGAGGACTAGTTGGAATAGATACGCAGTATTTT,CASSQERRGLVGIDTQYF
TRBV5-1,TRBJ2-7,few,TRBD1,TGCGCCAGCAGCTGGATAACAGGGGGCGCATCCTACGAGCAGTACTTC,CASSWITGGASYEQYF
TRBV28,TRBJ2-5,NA,NA,TGTGCCAGCAGTTTGGGGCGAACCCAGTACTTC,CASSLGRTQYF
TRBV27,TRBJ2-2,few,TRBD1,TGTGCCAGCAGTTCCCGAATAGGACAGGGTAACACCGGGGAGCTGTTTTTT,CASSSRIGQGNTGELFF
TRBV11-2,TRBJ2-1,few,NA,TGTGCCAGCAGCTTACAGTGGAATGAGCAGTTCTTC,CASSLQWNEQFF
TRBV7-9,TRBJ2-5,NA,TRBD1,TGTGCCAGCAGCTTTGAGACAGGGGGCACGACCCAGTACTTC,CASSFETGGTTQYF
TRBV5-1,TRBJ2-7,few,NA,TGCGCCAGCAGCTTGGGAGGGATGGACTACGAGCAGTACTTC,CASSLGGMDYEQYF
TRBV2,TRBJ2-5,few,NA,TGTGCCAGCACCCTAAGTAGTGAGGGGACCCAGTACTTC,CASTLSSEGTQYF
TRBV18,TRBJ2-2,few,TRBD1,TGTGCCAGCTCACGGGACAGCGCGAACACCGGGGAGCTGTTTTTT,CASSRDSANTGELFF